This entry concerns a single TCR beta chain. The sample comes from a study of blood T cell repertoires in COVID-19. Turning to the study itself: Sites across the United States, Italy and Spain contributed samples from acute and convalescent COVID-19.

CDR1 is KGHDR, CDR2 SFDVKD, per germline. The CDR3 totals 15 residues. V lost 6 bases and J lost 1, with 11 bases in between. The assay was immunoSEQ multiplex PCR, and TCRdb's table has in-frame clones only and misses some. The sample consists of 130,000 to 150,000 clones, 80% of them appearing once. The source of this sequence is a woman between 45 and 60 years old with acute or convalescent COVID-19. Material: peripheral blood. The V call is TRBV24-1, the J call TRBJ2-2; possibly TRBD2 for D (5 bases). The CDR3 loop is CATSSGDRNTGELFF. As DNA, the CDR3 is TGTGCCACCAGTTCCGGGGATAGGAACACCGGGGAGCTGTTTTTT.